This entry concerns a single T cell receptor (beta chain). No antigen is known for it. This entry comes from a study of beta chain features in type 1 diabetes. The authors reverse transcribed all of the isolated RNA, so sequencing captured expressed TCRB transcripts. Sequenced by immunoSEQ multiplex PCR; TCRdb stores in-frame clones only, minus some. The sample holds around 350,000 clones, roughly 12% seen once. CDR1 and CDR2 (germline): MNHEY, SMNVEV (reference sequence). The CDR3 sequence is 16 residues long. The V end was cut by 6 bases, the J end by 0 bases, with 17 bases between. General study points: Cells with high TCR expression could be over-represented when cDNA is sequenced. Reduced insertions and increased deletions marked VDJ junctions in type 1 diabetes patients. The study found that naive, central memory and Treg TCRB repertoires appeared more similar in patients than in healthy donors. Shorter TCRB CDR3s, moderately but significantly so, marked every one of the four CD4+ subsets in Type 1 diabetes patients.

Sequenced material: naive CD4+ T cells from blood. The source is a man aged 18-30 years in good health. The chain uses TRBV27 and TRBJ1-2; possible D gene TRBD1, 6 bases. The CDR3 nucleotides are TGTGCCAGCAGCTCGGTACTCAGGGGAACTAACTATGGCTACACCTTC. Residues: CASSSVLRGTNYGYTF.